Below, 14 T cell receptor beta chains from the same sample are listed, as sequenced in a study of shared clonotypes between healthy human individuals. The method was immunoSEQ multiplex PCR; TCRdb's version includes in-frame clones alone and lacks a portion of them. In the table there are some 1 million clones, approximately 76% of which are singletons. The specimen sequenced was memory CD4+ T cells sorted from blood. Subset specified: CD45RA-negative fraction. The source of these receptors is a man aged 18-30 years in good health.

The CDR3 here is CASSGGQGAPDTQYF. As DNA, the CDR3 is TGCGCCAGCAGCGGCGGACAGGGGGCCCCAGATACGCAGTATTTT. The chain carries TRBV5-1 and TRBJ2-3, with 11 bases that match TRBD1. The germline gives CDR1 SGHRS, CDR2 YFSETQ. The V segment lost 4 bases and the J segment 4 bases; nucleotides outside the gene matches: 5. CDR3 length: 15 amino acids.

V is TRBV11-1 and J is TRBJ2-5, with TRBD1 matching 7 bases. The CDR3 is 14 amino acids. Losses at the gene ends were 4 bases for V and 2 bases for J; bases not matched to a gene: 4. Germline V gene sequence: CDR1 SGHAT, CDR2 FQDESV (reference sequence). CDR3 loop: CASSYRQGQETQYF. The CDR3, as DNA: TGTGCCAGCAGCTACCGACAGGGACAAGAGACCCAGTACTTC.

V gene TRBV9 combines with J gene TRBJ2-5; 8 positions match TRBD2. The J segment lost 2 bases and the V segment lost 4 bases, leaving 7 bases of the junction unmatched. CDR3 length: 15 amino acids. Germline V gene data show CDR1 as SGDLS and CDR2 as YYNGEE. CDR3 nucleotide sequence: TGTGCCAGCAGCCCGATAGCGGGGATACAAGAGACCCAGTACTTC. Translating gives CASSPIAGIQETQYF.

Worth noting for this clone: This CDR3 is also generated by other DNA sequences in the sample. CDR3 bases: TGCGCCAGCAGCCCCGAGACAGATACGCAGTATTTT. Translating gives CASSPETDTQYF. This chain uses TRBV5-1 with TRBJ2-3, with unresolved D. The CDR3 consists of 12 residues. Germline CDR1 reads SGHRS; CDR2 reads YFSETQ. Trimming cost V 4 bases and J 3 bases, with 6 bases left between them.

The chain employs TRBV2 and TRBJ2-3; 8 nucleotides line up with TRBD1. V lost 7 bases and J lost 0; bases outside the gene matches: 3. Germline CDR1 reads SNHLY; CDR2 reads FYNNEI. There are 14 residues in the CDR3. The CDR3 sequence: CASKTGDSTDTQYF. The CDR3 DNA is TGTGCCAGCAAGACAGGGGATAGCACAGATACGCAGTATTTT.

The CDR3 reads CASSLVPSGSYEQYF. The CDR3 DNA sequence: TGTGCCAGCAGCTTAGTACCTAGCGGGAGCTACGAGCAGTACTTC. The chain carries TRBV7-2 and TRBJ2-7; 10 bases line up with TRBD2. Germline V gives CDR1 SGHTA, CDR2 FQGNSA. The junction had 3 bases not matched to a gene; V was cut back by 1 base and J by 3 bases. The CDR3 is 15 amino acids. The variable domain in full, completed from reference TRBV7-2 and TRBJ2-7, reads GAGVSQSPSNKVTEKGKDVELRCDPISGHTALYWYRQSLGQGLEFLIYFQGNSAPDKSGLPSDRFSAERTGGSVSTLTIQRTQQEDSAVYLCASSLVPSGSYEQYFGPGTRLTVT.

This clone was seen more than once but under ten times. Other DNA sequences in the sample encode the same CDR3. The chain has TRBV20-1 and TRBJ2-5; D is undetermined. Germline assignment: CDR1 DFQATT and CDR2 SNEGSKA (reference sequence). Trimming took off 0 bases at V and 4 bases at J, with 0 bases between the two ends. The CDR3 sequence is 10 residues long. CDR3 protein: CSAREETQYF. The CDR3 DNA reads TGCAGTGCTAGAGAAGAGACCCAGTACTTC.

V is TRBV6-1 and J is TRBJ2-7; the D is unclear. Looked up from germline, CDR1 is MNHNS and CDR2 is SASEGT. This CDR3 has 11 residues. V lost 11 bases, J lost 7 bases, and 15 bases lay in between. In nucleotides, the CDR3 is TGTGCCTCAACCGGTGTTCGAGAGCAGTACTTC. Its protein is CASTGVREQYF.

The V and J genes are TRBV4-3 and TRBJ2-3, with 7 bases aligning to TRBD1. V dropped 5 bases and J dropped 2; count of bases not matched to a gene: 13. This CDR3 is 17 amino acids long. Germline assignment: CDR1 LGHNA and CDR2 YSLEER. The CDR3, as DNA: TGCGCCAGCAGCGCTAATAGGGGGCAGGGGAACACAGATACGCAGTATTTT. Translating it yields CASSANRGQGNTDTQYF.

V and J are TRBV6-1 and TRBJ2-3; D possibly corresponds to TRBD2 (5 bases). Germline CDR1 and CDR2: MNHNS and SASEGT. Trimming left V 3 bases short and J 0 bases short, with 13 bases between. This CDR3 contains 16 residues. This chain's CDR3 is CASSEQAAVSTDTQYF. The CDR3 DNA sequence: TGTGCCAGCAGTGAGCAAGCGGCGGTAAGCACAGATACGCAGTATTTT.

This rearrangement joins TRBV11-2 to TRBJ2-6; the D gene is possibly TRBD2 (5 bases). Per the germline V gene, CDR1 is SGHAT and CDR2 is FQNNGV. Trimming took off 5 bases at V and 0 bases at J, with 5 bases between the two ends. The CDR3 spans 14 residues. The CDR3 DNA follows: TGTGCCAGCAGCGGAGGCTCTGGGGCCAACGTCCTGACTTTC. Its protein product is CASSGGSGANVLTF.

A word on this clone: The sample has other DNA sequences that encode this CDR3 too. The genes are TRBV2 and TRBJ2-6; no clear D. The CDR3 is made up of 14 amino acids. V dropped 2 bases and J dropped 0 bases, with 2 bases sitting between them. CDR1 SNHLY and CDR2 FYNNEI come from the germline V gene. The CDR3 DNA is TGTGCCAGCAGTGAAAGCTCTGGGGCCAACGTCCTGACTTTC. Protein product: CASSESSGANVLTF.

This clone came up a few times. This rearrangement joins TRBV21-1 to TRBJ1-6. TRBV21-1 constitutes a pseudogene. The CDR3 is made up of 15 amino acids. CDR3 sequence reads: CASTEGSPYNSPLHF. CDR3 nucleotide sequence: TGTGCCAGCACCGAGGGTTCCCCCTATAATTCACCCCTCCACTTT.

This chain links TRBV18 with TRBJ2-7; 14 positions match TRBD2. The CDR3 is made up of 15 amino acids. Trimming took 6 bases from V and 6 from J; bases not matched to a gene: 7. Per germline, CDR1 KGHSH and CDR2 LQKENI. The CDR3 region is CASSLRGLAGGEQYF. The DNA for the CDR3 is TGTGCCAGCTCCCTACGCGGACTAGCGGGAGGCGAGCAGTACTTC.